The 23 T cell receptor beta chains below all came from one sample that was sequenced in a study of blood T cell repertoires in COVID-19. Assay: immunoSEQ multiplex PCR; the TCRdb copy retains only in-frame clones and omits some. Seen here are some 97,000 clones, 70% to 80% observed once, and the top ten hold around 30%. The sequenced sample consisted of peripheral blood. These receptor sequences come from a man in his 70s with active or convalescent COVID-19.

This chain joins TRBV6-2 or TRBV6-3 and TRBJ2-7, with TRBD1 as a possible D gene (6 bases). Germline V CDR1 and CDR2: MNHEY, SVGEGT. The V gene lost 2 bases and the J gene lost 2 bases, with 7 bases spanning the gap. The CDR3 is made up of 13 amino acids. CDR3 in amino acids: CASSYAGAYEQYF. CDR3 in DNA: TGTGCCAGCAGTTACGCAGGGGCCTACGAGCAGTACTTC.

The chain employs TRBV30 and TRBJ2-1; 10 positions match TRBD2. Germline V gene sequence: CDR1 GTSNPN, CDR2 SVGIG (reference sequence). The ends lost 2 bases at V and 7 bases at J; junction bases unmatched: 5. The CDR3 spans 14 residues. The CDR3 DNA reads TGTGCCTGGAGTCTAGCGGGAGTCCGGAATGAGCAGTTCTTC. Encoded protein: CAWSLAGVRNEQFF.

The rearrangement joins TRBV20-1 to TRBJ2-1, with D perhaps matching TRBD2 (6 bases). Looked up from germline, CDR1 is DFQATT and CDR2 is SNEGSKA (reference sequence). There are 15 residues in the CDR3. V was pared by 3 bases and J by 5 bases, with 17 bases between. The CDR3 coding sequence is TGCAGTGCTAGTGATGGGGCGGGACGGGACAATGAGCAGTTCTTC. This gives the protein CSASDGAGRDNEQFF.

This rearrangement joins TRBV28 to TRBJ1-2; D unresolved. The CDR3 contains 11 residues. Trimming left V 7 bases short and J 7 bases short, with 10 bases between. CDR1 is MDHEN, CDR2 SYDVKM, per germline. The CDR3: CASMRGFGYTF. In nucleotides, the CDR3 is TGTGCCAGCATGAGAGGGTTTGGCTACACCTTC.

This clone was seen just once. The chain is built from TRBV6-2 or TRBV6-3 and TRBJ1-4; D might be TRBD1 (6 bases). This CDR3 comprises 16 residues. V was pared by 2 bases and J by 7 bases, with 17 bases between. From germline, CDR1 is MNHEY and CDR2 SVGEGT. CDR3 DNA sequence: TGTGCCAGCAGTTACGGGCGCCTCGGGACAACTGAAAAACTGTTTTTT. Amino acid sequence: CASSYGRLGTTEKLFF.

The sample holds a few counts of this clone. This chain connects TRBV9 to TRBJ2-1, with 12 nucleotides matching TRBD1. This CDR3 spans 19 amino acids. V was clipped by 0 bases and J by 8 bases; unmatched bases: 15. Germline V gene data show CDR1 as SGDLS and CDR2 as YYNGEE. This CDR3 is CASSVVGTGGIFPDDEQFF. The DNA for the CDR3 is TGTGCCAGCAGCGTAGTCGGGACAGGGGGCATTTTCCCAGACGATGAGCAGTTCTTC.

This chain links TRBV5-1 with TRBJ2-3; 9 bases map to TRBD1. Germline lookup yields CDR1 SGHRS and CDR2 YFSETQ. The CDR3 runs to 14 residues. With V trimmed by 5 bases and J by 6 bases, 7 bases remained unmatched. CDR3 amino acids: CASRTGGFGDTQYF. CDR3 DNA: TGCGCCAGCAGGACAGGGGGTTTTGGGGATACGCAGTATTTT.

The chain joins TRBV3-1 (or the pseudogene TRBV3-2) to TRBJ2-2, with D possibly being TRBD2 (6 bases). The CDR3 is 14 residues long. V was clipped by 1 base and J by 5 bases, with 8 bases between them. Germline CDR1 and CDR2: LGHDT and YNNKEL (reference sequence). The CDR3 reads CASSQVRGTGELFF. The CDR3 DNA sequence: TGTGCCAGCAGCCAAGTTCGGGGGACCGGGGAGCTGTTTTTT.

The genes are TRBV7-9 and TRBJ2-5; TRBD1 matches 7 bases. The CDR3 has 14 amino acids. Unmatched junction bases numbered 3, after V lost 4 bases and J lost 1 base. From germline, CDR1 is SEHNR and CDR2 FQNEAQ (reference sequence). CDR3 nucleotides: TGTGCCAGCAGCTACGGGACAGTCCAAGAGACCCAGTACTTC. Amino acids: CASSYGTVQETQYF.

The J gene is TRBJ1-1, the V gene TRBV27; D gene ambiguous. CDR3 length: 15 residues. Germline V gene sequence: CDR1 MNHEY, CDR2 SMNVEV (reference sequence). Trimming removed 3 bases at V and 0 bases at J, with 11 bases between. The CDR3 nucleotides are TGTGCCAGCAGTTTCTCGTGGGAGATGAACACTGAAGCTTTCTTT. This encodes CASSFSWEMNTEAFF.

The chain links TRBV2 to TRBJ1-2; weak D call: TRBD1 (6 bases). The CDR3 is made up of 13 amino acids. Germline-derived CDR1 and CDR2 are SNHLY and FYNNEI. Trimming removed 6 bases at V and 6 bases at J, with 14 bases between. The DNA for the CDR3 is TGTGCCAGCAGGGACAGTGGGGGCGATGGCTACACCTTC. This encodes CASRDSGGDGYTF.

The rearrangement joins TRBV6-5 to TRBJ2-7; TRBD1 agrees at 9 bases. CDR3 size: 12 residues. Looked up from germline, CDR1 is MNHEY and CDR2 is SVGAGI. V lost 6 bases to trimming and J lost 12 bases; unmatched junction nucleotides: 9. CDR3 region: CASRSGGTGLYF. For the CDR3, the DNA is TGTGCCAGCAGGTCAGGTGGGACAGGGCTGTACTTC.

The chain links TRBV28 to TRBJ1-1, with a possible D match to TRBD1 (5 bases). V lost 8 bases, J lost 5 bases, and 18 bases lay in between. The CDR3 covers 14 residues. Germline V gene lookup returns CDR1 MDHEN and CDR2 SYDVKM. The CDR3 DNA follows: TGTGCCAGCGGGGGGATTTACCGACGGACTGAAGCTTTCTTT. It is translated as CASGGIYRRTEAFF.

This sequence joins TRBV6-1 and TRBJ2-5; 11 nucleotides match TRBD2. CDR3 size: 16 residues. J was trimmed by 5 bases and V by 1 base; bases with no gene match: 6. CDR1 is MNHNS and CDR2 is SASEGT in the germline V gene. CDR3: CASSEVVAGGRETQYF. In DNA form, the CDR3 reads TGTGCCAGCAGTGAAGTGGTAGCGGGAGGGCGTGAGACCCAGTACTTC.

The gene calls are TRBV2 and TRBJ2-7; 12 bases line up with TRBD1. V shed 6 bases, J shed 0 bases, and the junction held 12 bases outside the gene matches. The CDR3 is 18 residues long. Germline assignment: CDR1 SNHLY and CDR2 FYNNEI. The CDR3 DNA follows: TGTGCCAGCAGAGTGTCCGGGACAGGGGGCATCAGCTCCTACGAGCAGTACTTC. Translated: CASRVSGTGGISSYEQYF.

The chain joins TRBV19 to TRBJ2-2; weak D call: TRBD1 (5 bases). The germline gives CDR1 LNHDA, CDR2 SQIVND (reference sequence). V dropped 6 bases and J dropped 0 bases, with 8 bases sitting between them. The CDR3 covers 14 residues. CDR3 sequence (DNA): TGTGCCAGTAGATGGGGCGCGAACACCGGGGAGCTGTTTTTT. It encodes CASRWGANTGELFF. Drawing the rest from reference TRBV19 and TRBJ2-2, the complete variable domain is DGGITQSPKYLFRKEGQNVTLSCEQNLNHDAMYWYRQDPGQGLRLIYYSQIVNDFQKGDIAEGYSVSREKKESFPLTVTSAQKNPTAFYLCASRWGANTGELFFGEGSRLTVL.

The chain links TRBV7-2 to TRBJ2-6; no reliable D call. With 1 base removed from V and 0 bases from J, the gap between germline ends came to 13 bases. The CDR3 sequence is 18 residues long. In germline, CDR1 is SGHTA, CDR2 FQGNSA. CDR3 in DNA: TGTGCCAGCAGCTTAGAGGCTCAGGTGCACTCTGGGGCCAACGTCCTGACTTTC. This translates into CASSLEAQVHSGANVLTF.

This chain joins TRBV27 and TRBJ1-6, with D possibly being TRBD1 (5 bases). Looked up from germline, CDR1 is MNHEY and CDR2 is SMNVEV (reference sequence). Trimming removed 2 bases at V and 5 bases at J, with 7 bases between. The CDR3 has 14 amino acids. CDR3 in amino acids: CASSLRGNNSPLHF. CDR3 DNA sequence: TGTGCCAGCAGTTTAAGGGGAAATAATTCACCCCTCCACTTT.

V is TRBV23-1 and J is TRBJ2-1; TRBD2 matches 7 bases. TRBV23-1 is classed as an ORF, of uncertain function. V lost 2 bases, J lost 6 bases, and 4 bases stayed unmatched. CDR3 length: 14 residues. The CDR3 bases are TGCGCCAGCAGTCAACTCGGGAGGTGCAATGAGCAGTTCTTC. Protein: CASSQLGRCNEQFF.

V and J are TRBV6-2 or TRBV6-3 and TRBJ2-7; 11 bases fit TRBD2. Germline assignment: CDR1 MNHEY and CDR2 SVGEGT. After removal of 5 bases from V and 0 bases from J, the junction contained 0 bases not matched to a gene. The length of the CDR3 is 14 residues. DNA for the CDR3: TGTGCCAGCAGTCTAGCGGGGGGCTCCTACGAGCAGTACTTC. It translates to CASSLAGGSYEQYF.

CDR3 residues: CAIRIDRSGRTYNEQFF. The CDR3 DNA follows: TGTGCCATCAGGATTGACCGTAGCGGGAGGACTTACAATGAGCAGTTCTTC. The genes are TRBV10-3 and TRBJ2-1, with TRBD2 matching over 10 bases. Germline-derived CDR1 and CDR2 are ENHRY and SYGVKD. The CDR3 is made up of 17 amino acids. V was pared by 6 bases and J by 4 bases, with 12 bases of the junction left unmatched.

The chain recombines TRBV7-9 with TRBJ2-4, with D perhaps TRBD1 (5 bases). This CDR3 is built from 15 residues. Looked up from germline, CDR1 is SEHNR and CDR2 is FQNEAQ (reference sequence). Trimming removed 5 bases from V and 6 bases from J, with 17 bases in between. CDR3 sequence: CASSPDSTSLNIQYF. CDR3 bases: TGTGCCAGCAGCCCCGACAGTACATCCCTAAACATTCAGTACTTC.

The chain has TRBV12-3 or TRBV12-4 and TRBJ1-2, with 8 bases lining up with TRBD1. V lost 4 bases and J lost 7; bases outside the gene matches: 2. CDR3 size: 12 residues. CDR3 DNA sequence: TGTGCCAGCAGTTCAGGGGGCCGTGGCTACACCTTC. Amino acids: CASSSGGRGYTF.